The T cell receptor (beta chain) described here comes from a study of beta chain features in type 1 diabetes. Study at large: Examination covered 107,917,701 sorted cells spanning all samples. Overall study results and limits: More deletions and fewer insertions at VDJ junctions were seen in type 1 diabetes patients.

As for this clone: The target antigen is unknown.

Germline V gene lookup returns CDR1 MGHRA and CDR2 YSYEKL. V lost 3 bases and J 5 bases, leaving 14 bases between the germline ends. This CDR3 region has 15 residues. Isolated RNA was reverse transcribed in full, so expressed TCRB transcripts were sequenced. Average reads for naive, central memory and regulatory T cell samples were about 3.57 million. Generated by immunoSEQ multiplex PCR, the TCRdb table keeps only in-frame clones and is missing some. The sample yields around 300,000 clones, 8% seen once. The chain has TRBV4-1 and TRBJ2-1; unclear D gene. This TCR derives from a young woman in good health. Material for sequencing was central memory CD4+ T cells from blood. The CDR3 reads CASSHKSGMDNEQFF. The DNA for the CDR3 is TGCGCCAGCAGCCACAAGTCGGGTATGGACAATGAGCAGTTCTTC.